The T cell receptor (beta chain) under discussion was sequenced for a study of CD8 T cells in ankylosing spondylitis. General study results and limits: The authors reported significant enrichment of disease-linked clones in matched ankylosing spondylitis synovial fluid. Characteristic, it appeared, of ankylosing spondylitis blood was a TCR beta motif of several highly homologous variants. Within peripheral blood, clones linked to disease were CD8+ and relatively rare.

A few counts support this clonotype. Antigen: not known. 5'-RACE, quantitative and with molecular barcodes, yielded the TCR beta libraries. MiXCR, applied by TCRdb to the 5' RACE reads, yields one record per CDR3 protein. Of 400,000 to 450,000 distinct CDR3 sequences in the sample, 17% were seen once. Per the germline V gene, CDR1 is SGDLS and CDR2 is YYNGEE. The CDR3 is made up of 16 amino acids. Trimming left V 0 bases short and J 2 bases short, with 14 bases between. This sequence was found in a male donor with ankylosing spondylitis. The chain uses TRBV9 and TRBJ1-1; D unclear. Sequences were obtained from blood, either unsorted or a sorted T cell fraction (not recorded which). The CDR3 region is CASSVESGWTNTEAFF. DNA for the CDR3: TGTGCCAGCAGCGTAGAGTCCGGATGGACTAACACTGAAGCTTTCTTT.